These 5 T cell receptor beta chains were all obtained from the same sample, sequenced in a study of Graves' ophthalmopathy and Graves' hyperthyroidism. The sequenced template was RNA, covering the TCR beta CDR3 region. Following a first-round RT-PCR that used HTBI primers, a second-round multiplex PCR was carried out. MiXCR was run by TCRdb on the multiplex PCR reads, yielding one entry per CDR3 protein. Among about 1.1 million distinct CDR3 sequences listed, around a third were seen once. Sequencing was carried out using peripheral blood or thyroid tissue (not recorded which). These receptors were collected from an adult man with Graves' hyperthyroidism.

The rearrangement links TRBV6-5 to TRBJ1-6; TRBD1 aligns across 7 bases. Germline CDR1 and CDR2: MNHEY and SVGAGI. This CDR3 has 15 residues. V lost 5 bases and J lost 9; bases outside the gene matches: 10. As DNA, the CDR3 is TGTGCCAGCAGTACGGACCAGGGGGACGGTTCACCCCTCCACTTT. Translated, it gives CASSTDQGDGSPLHF.

This clonotype showed up many times. The chain couples TRBV6-6 to TRBJ1-1, with D unresolved. The CDR3 consists of 14 residues. The V end lost 7 bases, the J end lost 2 bases, and 14 bases lay between the germline ends. Looked up from germline, CDR1 is MNHNY and CDR2 is SVGAGI (reference sequence). CDR3 loop: CASMVRLTNTEAFF. CDR3 DNA sequence: TGTGCCAGCATGGTCAGGCTGACCAACACTGAAGCTTTCTTT.

The rearrangement links TRBV27 to TRBJ1-1; D not resolved. The CDR3 runs to 15 residues. Trimming took 1 base from V and 2 from J, leaving 11 bases between them. In germline, CDR1 is MNHEY, CDR2 SMNVEV (reference sequence). CDR3 nucleotide sequence: TGTGCCAGCAGTTTATATGGGGATCTCAACACTGAAGCTTTCTTT. Translation: CASSLYGDLNTEAFF.

The rearrangement uses TRBV6-5 and TRBJ2-7; tentative D call: TRBD2 (6 bases). Looked up from germline, CDR1 is MNHEY and CDR2 is SVGAGI. The CDR3 contains 16 residues. Between the trimmed V and J ends, which lost 0 bases and 2 bases, there was a span of 14 bases. The CDR3 DNA follows: TGTGCCAGCAGTTACTCGACATGGGAGGATGCCTACGAGCAGTACTTC. Residues: CASSYSTWEDAYEQYF.

This clonotype has more than one count but fewer than ten. The J gene is TRBJ1-5, the V gene TRBV20-1; D is possibly TRBD1 (5 bases). CDR1 is DFQATT, CDR2 SNEGSKA, per germline (reference sequence). V was clipped by 3 bases and J by 0 bases, with 21 bases between them. The CDR3 has 18 amino acids. The CDR3: CSARGGTGTDNSNQPQHF. CDR3 DNA sequence: TGCAGTGCTAGGGGGGGAACCGGGACCGATAATAGCAATCAGCCCCAGCATTTT.